One sample yielded the 18 T cell receptor beta chains listed below, sequenced in a study of T cells in women clearing cervical HPV infection. Profiled with immunoSEQ multiplex PCR; TCRdb holds only in-frame clones, not every one. Its table lists about 31,000 clones. Sequencing was performed on blood buffy coat. Receptors originate from a woman aged 18 to 69 with a cervical HPV16 infection that either progressed to CIN3+ or cleared (not recorded which).

Concerning this clone itself: The CDR3 is cut off 3 residues early in the read; its end comes from the germline J gene. The rearrangement uses TRBV7-2 and TRBJ1-6, with unresolved D. The germline gives CDR1 SGHTA, CDR2 FQGNSA. Trimming cost V 3 bases and J 6 bases, with 12 bases left between them. The CDR3 runs 15 residues. This CDR3 is CASSFRSGFNSPLHF. The covered CDR3 bases are TGTGCCAGCAGCTTCCGGTCGGGGTTTAATTCACCC.

As to this clone: The CDR3 is cut off 3 residues early in the read; its end comes from the germline J gene. The chain recombines TRBV18 with TRBJ1-1, with 8 bases that match TRBD1. From germline, CDR1 is KGHSH and CDR2 LQKENI. The CDR3 is 15 amino acids. The V segment lost 3 bases and the J segment 1 base; nucleotides outside the gene matches: 4. The CDR3 sequence: CASSPWTGTNTEAFF. The sequenced CDR3 bases are TGTGCCAGCTCACCGTGGACAGGGACGAACACTGAA.

Comments on this clone: The read ends 3 residues before the CDR3 terminus; that terminus is restored from the germline J gene. The rearrangement joins TRBV5-5 to TRBJ2-5; 7 bases align to TRBD1. Germline V gene data show CDR1 as SGHKS and CDR2 as YYEKEE (reference sequence). The CDR3 is 15 amino acids. Here the CDR3 reads CASSLKGALSDTQYF. The covered CDR3 bases are TGTGCCAGCAGCTTGAAGGGGGCGCTTTCAGATACC. Full variable domain (outside the CDR3, taken from reference TRBV5-5 and TRBJ2-5): DAGVTQSPTHLIKTRGQQVTLRCSPISGHKSVSWYQQVLGQGPQFIFQYYEKEERGRGNFPDRFSARQFPNYSSELNVNALLLGDSALYLCASSLKGALSDTQYFGPGTRLLVL.

About this clone itself: The CDR3 goes on 3 residues after the read ends, and that part is filled in from the germline J gene. The chain is built from TRBV6-1 and TRBJ2-5, with TRBD1 as a possible D gene (7 bases). CDR3 length: 19 amino acids. Germline loops: CDR1 MNHNS, CDR2 SASEGT. V gave up 1 base and J gave up 3 bases, with 24 bases separating them. The sequenced part of the CDR3 DNA is TGTGCCAGCAGTGAAGTTGGGGGCGGAGGGGGCCCCGGGGAAGAGACC. Translation gives CASSEVGGGGGPGEET. The whole CDR3 protein reads CASSEVGGGGGPGEETQYF.

Comments on this clone: The junction departs from germline at one end; a sequencing error may be responsible. Coverage ceases 3 residues before the CDR3 finishes, and the germline J gene fills in the end. This same CDR3 is encoded by further DNA sequences in the sample. The rearrangement uses TRBV6-1 and TRBJ1-2; perhaps TRBD1 as D (6 bases). The CDR3 contains 12 residues. Germline V lookup: CDR1 MNHNS, CDR2 SASEGT. The CDR3 protein is CARSGQRYGYTF. The DNA read from the CDR3 is TGTGCCCGCAGTGGACAGCGTTATGGC.

About this clone itself: Read coverage stops 3 residues before the CDR3 terminus; the germline J gene supplies the remainder. The chain is built from TRBV18 and TRBJ2-3; D not certain. There are 13 residues in the CDR3. The germline gives CDR1 KGHSH, CDR2 LQKENI. The CDR3: CASSHDSNQPQYF. CDR3 bases read: TGTGCCAGCTCACACGATAGCAATCAGCCG.

Remarks on this clone: At one of its ends the junction is not consistent with the germline gene, which may arise from a read error. The DNA ends 3 residues before the CDR3 does, and the rest of the CDR3 is filled in from the germline J gene. The chain recombines TRBV2 with TRBJ2-7, with 15 bases lining up with TRBD2. The CDR3 loop spans 18 amino acids. The germline V gene has CDR1 SNHLY and CDR2 FYNNEI. CDR3 protein: CASSEGLAGGPRIHEQYF. The part of the CDR3 DNA that was read is TGTGCCAGCAGCGAAGGACTAGCGGGAGGGCCCAGGATCCACGAG.

A remark on this clone: The read finishes 3 residues shy of the CDR3 end, and the germline J gene is used to complete it. V is TRBV20-1 and J is TRBJ2-3; a possible D gene is TRBD2 (6 bases). Germline CDR1 is DFQATT and CDR2 is SNEGSKA (reference sequence). Trimming removed 1 base from V and 6 bases from J, with 14 bases in between. This CDR3 spans 14 amino acids. The covered CDR3 bases are TGCAGTGCTAGAGGCGGGGCTTACAGGGATACG. Encoded protein: CSARGGAYRDT. The CDR3 in its entirety is CSARGGAYRDTQYF.

Comments on this clone: The sequence runs out 3 residues before the end of the CDR3; the remainder is reconstructed from the germline J gene. The gene calls are TRBV28 and TRBJ1-5; D unclear. The V end lost 4 bases, the J end lost 8 bases, and 9 bases lay between the germline ends. Germline CDR1 and CDR2: MDHEN and SYDVKM. The CDR3 extends over 12 amino acids. The CDR3 is CASSYLEEPQHF. The sequenced part of the CDR3 DNA is TGTGCCAGCAGTTACCTCGAGGAGCCC.

Concerning this clone: The CDR3 end is not reached by the read, which stops 3 residues before it; the germline J gene fills it in. The rearrangement joins TRBV5-1 to TRBJ1-6; 9 nucleotides line up with TRBD1. The CDR3 sequence is 16 residues long. Germline CDR1 SGHRS, CDR2 YFSETQ. The V gene end was trimmed by 5 bases and the J gene end by 7 bases; junction bases not matched to a gene: 10. The CDR3 spells CASSQSGQGYNSPLHF. CDR3 DNA (partial): TGCGCCAGCAGTCAGTCAGGACAGGGGTACAATTCACCC. Based on the CDR3 plus reference TRBV5-1 and TRBJ1-6, the full variable domain is KAGVTQTPRYLIKTRGQQVTLSCSPISGHRSVSWYQQTPGQGLQFLFEYFSETQRNKGNFPGRFSGRQFSNSRSEMNVSTLELGDSALYLCASSQSGQGYNSPLHFGNGTRLTVT.

To note about this clone: The CDR3 goes on 3 residues after the read ends, and that part is filled in from the germline J gene. The J gene is TRBJ1-2, the V gene TRBV7-7, with unresolved D. The CDR3 is made up of 13 amino acids. Germline loops: CDR1 SSHAT, CDR2 FNYEAQ (reference sequence). The CDR3 region is CASSLTSGIDYTF. The covered CDR3 bases are TGTGCCAGCAGCTTGACTAGCGGGATAGAC.

A word on this clone: The sequence runs out 3 residues before the end of the CDR3; the remainder is reconstructed from the germline J gene. V usage is TRBV18 and J usage is TRBJ1-2; D call uncertain. The V gene's germline CDR1 is KGHSH and CDR2 LQKENI. This CDR3 comprises 14 residues. Trimming removed 6 bases at V and 4 bases at J, with 15 bases between. The CDR3 DNA, read in part, is TGTGCCAGCTCGGAGCAGGTGGAAGGCTATGGC. This encodes CASSEQVEGYG. The entire CDR3 reads CASSEQVEGYGYTF. Looking up the rest from reference TRBV18 and TRBJ1-2 gives the full variable domain: NAGVMQNPRHLVRRRGQEARLRCSPMKGHSHVYWYRQLPEEGLKFMVYLQKENIIDESGMPKERFSAEFPKEGPSILRIQQVVRGDSAAYFCASSEQVEGYGYTFGSGTRLTVV.

A word on this clone: Other DNA sequences from this sample encode an identical CDR3 as well. The CDR3 reads CASGRAGTQAGTQYF. The CDR3 DNA, read in part, is TGTGCCAGCGGTAGAGCCGGGACCCAAGCGGGTACC. The V gene is TRBV7-2, the J gene TRBJ2-5, with D tentatively TRBD2 (6 bases). The read ends 3 residues shy of where the CDR3 ends; the end is completed using the germline J gene. This CDR3 has 15 residues. Germline CDR1 and CDR2: SGHTA and FQGNSA.

Regarding this clone: The missing CDR3 end, 3 residues past where the read stops, is filled in from the germline J gene. This chain uses TRBV7-2 with TRBJ2-3; D unclear. The CDR3 contains 14 residues. V was clipped by 7 bases and J by 1 base, with 12 bases between them. Per germline, CDR1 SGHTA and CDR2 FQGNSA. The CDR3: CASIRRAGTDTQYF. The sequenced CDR3 bases are TGTGCCAGCATCCGAAGGGCTGGCACAGATACG. Drawing the rest from reference TRBV7-2 and TRBJ2-3, the complete variable domain is GAGVSQSPSNKVTEKGKDVELRCDPISGHTALYWYRQSLGQGLEFLIYFQGNSAPDKSGLPSDRFSAERTGGSVSTLTIQRTQQEDSAVYLCASIRRAGTDTQYFGPGTRLTVL.

Comment on this clone: The read halts 3 residues ahead of the CDR3 end, with the missing end drawn from the germline J gene. The V and J genes are TRBV18 and TRBJ1-2; 7 nucleotides line up with TRBD1. Germline assignment: CDR1 KGHSH and CDR2 LQKENI. V was clipped by 2 bases and J by 4 bases; unmatched bases: 7. CDR3 length: 15 amino acids. The covered CDR3 bases are TGTGCCAGCTCACCAACTGGACAGGCCTTCTATGGC. Its translation is CASSPTGQAFYG. The full CDR3 protein is CASSPTGQAFYGYTF.

As for this clone: The read terminates 3 residues ahead of where the CDR3 ends, so the germline J gene completes it. The chain has TRBV5-5 and TRBJ2-7; 8 bases are a match to TRBD1. Trimming cost V 4 bases and J 1 base; bases outside gene matches: 4. This CDR3 contains 14 residues. Per germline, CDR1 SGHKS and CDR2 YYEKEE (reference sequence). The CDR3 spells CASSKQGGSYEQYF. Partial CDR3 DNA: TGTGCCAGCAGCAAACAGGGGGGATCCTACGAG. Based on the CDR3 plus reference TRBV5-5 and TRBJ2-7, the full variable domain is DAGVTQSPTHLIKTRGQQVTLRCSPISGHKSVSWYQQVLGQGPQFIFQYYEKEERGRGNFPDRFSARQFPNYSSELNVNALLLGDSALYLCASSKQGGSYEQYFGPGTRLTVT.

Note on this clone: The read ends 3 residues before the CDR3 terminus; that terminus is restored from the germline J gene. The chain employs TRBV20-1 and TRBJ1-4, with D tentatively TRBD1 (5 bases). Looked up from germline, CDR1 is DFQATT and CDR2 is SNEGSKA (reference sequence). V was trimmed by 4 bases and J by 5 bases, leaving 17 bases between them. The CDR3 extends over 15 amino acids. This chain's CDR3 is CSAIQPGAKNEKLFF. CDR3 DNA, as far as it was read: TGCAGTGCTATCCAGCCTGGGGCAAAAAATGAAAAA.

As for this clone: The read gets to within 3 residues of the CDR3 end, and the germline J gene fills in the rest. This sequence joins TRBV10-3 and TRBJ2-1, with 9 bases that match TRBD2. CDR1 and CDR2 (germline): ENHRY, SYGVKD. This CDR3 contains 17 residues. Trimming removed 8 bases from V and 2 bases from J; junction bases left unmatched: 13. Incomplete CDR3 DNA: TGTGCCATCCCCCCCGACGAGACTAGCGGAACCTACAATGAG. Its translation: CAIPPDETSGTYNE. Given in full, the CDR3 is CAIPPDETSGTYNEQFF.